The 22 T cell receptor beta chains listed next were all sequenced from one sample in a study of blood T cell repertoires in COVID-19. The data were produced by immunoSEQ multiplex PCR, yet TCRdb's version contains in-frame clones alone and is incomplete. Among hundreds of thousands of clones listed, 88% were seen once. Sequencing input: PBMCs or T cells enriched from blood (not recorded which). The receptor source for this set is a woman between 55 and 75 years old who had recovered from COVID-19.

The genes are TRBV5-1 and TRBJ2-1; 7 bases are a match to TRBD1. The CDR3 is 15 residues long. Germline CDR1 is SGHRS and CDR2 is YFSETQ. The trim removed 2 bases at V and 0 bases at J, leaving 2 bases unmatched. The CDR3 region has the DNA TGCGCCAGCAGCTTCCGGGACAGCTCCTACAATGAGCAGTTCTTC. The encoded protein is CASSFRDSSYNEQFF. The variable domain in full, completed from reference TRBV5-1 and TRBJ2-1, reads KAGVTQTPRYLIKTRGQQVTLSCSPISGHRSVSWYQQTPGQGLQFLFEYFSETQRNKGNFPGRFSGRQFSNSRSEMNVSTLELGDSALYLCASSFRDSSYNEQFFGPGTRLTVL.

V gene TRBV11-3 combines with J gene TRBJ1-3; D is uncertain. The CDR3 extends over 12 amino acids. V lost 2 bases and J 4 bases, leaving 3 bases between the germline ends. The germline V gene encodes CDR1 SGHNT and CDR2 YENEEA. The CDR3 bases are TGTGCCAGCAGCTTACAGGGAAACACCATATATTTT. Translating gives CASSLQGNTIYF. Drawing the rest from reference TRBV11-3 and TRBJ1-3, the complete variable domain is EAGVVQSPRYKIIEKKQPVAFWCNPISGHNTLYWYLQNLGQGPELLIRYENEEAVDDSQLPKDRFSAERLKGVDSTLKIQPAELGDSAVYLCASSLQGNTIYFGEGSWLTVV.

The CDR3 loop reads CATSDTGTGSGNTIYF. Written as DNA, the CDR3 is TGTGCCACCAGTGATACCGGGACAGGTTCTGGAAACACCATATATTTT. J is TRBJ1-3 and V is TRBV24-1, with TRBD1 matching 8 bases. This CDR3 region has 16 residues. V dropped 3 bases and J dropped 1; count of bases not matched to a gene: 4. Germline V lookup: CDR1 KGHDR, CDR2 SFDVKD.

This rearrangement joins TRBV14 to TRBJ1-3, with D uncertain. CDR3 length equals 14 residues. The V end was cut by 1 base, the J end by 7 bases, with 11 bases between. Germline CDR1 and CDR2: SGHDN and FVKESK. CDR3 in DNA: TGTGCCAGCAGCCAAGGACTCCCAAGGAACACCATATATTTT. This encodes CASSQGLPRNTIYF.

V usage is TRBV10-1 and J usage is TRBJ1-3, with unresolved D. The V end lost 3 bases, the J end lost 0 bases, and 3 bases lay between the germline ends. Germline assignment: CDR1 WNHNN and CDR2 SYGVQD (reference sequence). The CDR3 extends over 13 amino acids. The CDR3 protein is CASSDRSGNTIYF. The CDR3 DNA follows: TGCGCCAGCAGTGACCGCTCTGGAAACACCATATATTTT.

The chain carries TRBV27 and TRBJ1-5; TRBD1 matches 7 bases. The CDR3 sequence is 15 residues long. Trimming at V came to 2 bases and at J to 3 bases, leaving 4 bases not matched to a gene. CDR1 and CDR2 (germline): MNHEY, SMNVEV (reference sequence). The CDR3 spells CASSLQGVINQPQHF. The CDR3 coding sequence is TGTGCCAGCAGTTTACAGGGGGTCATCAATCAGCCCCAGCATTTT.

V usage is TRBV6-5 and J usage is TRBJ1-1; 9 bases agree with TRBD1. Trimming at V came to 4 bases and at J to 5 bases, leaving 11 bases not matched to a gene. CDR1 and CDR2 from the germline V gene are MNHEY and SVGAGI. There are 16 residues in the CDR3. CDR3 nucleotides: TGTGCCAGCAGTTTTTTTCAAACAGGGGGCAGGACTGAAGCTTTCTTT. This gives the protein CASSFFQTGGRTEAFF.

J is TRBJ2-7 and V is TRBV27, with TRBD1 matching 8 bases. CDR3 length: 15 amino acids. Germline V gene data show CDR1 as MNHEY and CDR2 as SMNVEV (reference sequence). Losses at the gene ends were 1 base for V and 3 bases for J; bases not matched to a gene: 5. CDR3 protein: CASSLFRGLNYEQYF. Here the CDR3 DNA reads TGTGCCAGCAGTTTATTCAGGGGGCTCAACTACGAGCAGTACTTC.

V and J are TRBV28 and TRBJ1-2; 7 bases are shared with TRBD1. The CDR3 loop spans 15 amino acids. V was clipped by 7 bases and J by 4 bases; unmatched bases: 12. Germline assignment: CDR1 MDHEN and CDR2 SYDVKM. The CDR3 reads CASIEEGAGFYGYTF. The CDR3 DNA reads as TGTGCCAGCATTGAGGAGGGGGCAGGGTTCTATGGCTACACCTTC.

V is TRBV2 and J is TRBJ1-4, with D hard to call. Germline loops: CDR1 SNHLY, CDR2 FYNNEI. The CDR3 is 14 residues long. With 3 bases removed from V and 8 bases from J, the gap between germline ends came to 13 bases. The CDR3 protein is CASSDGPLDEKLFF. The CDR3 bases are TGTGCCAGCAGTGATGGCCCTCTAGACGAAAAACTGTTTTTT.

This sequence joins TRBV12-3 or TRBV12-4 and TRBJ2-2, with 9 bases lining up with TRBD1. The CDR3 runs 13 residues. Trimming took 7 bases from V and 10 from J; bases not matched to a gene: 7. The CDR3 coding sequence is TGTGCCAGCAACAGGGGGCGCGGGGAGGAGCTGTTTTTT. Protein product: CASNRGRGEELFF.

The chain couples TRBV5-6 to TRBJ1-2, with D maybe TRBD1 (6 bases). The CDR3 covers 13 residues. CDR1 and CDR2 (germline): SGHDT, YYEEEE. V gave up 3 bases and J gave up 8 bases, with 14 bases separating them. The CDR3 DNA follows: TGTGCCAGCAGCTACCGACAGGTTGGAGGCTACACCTTC. Amino acids: CASSYRQVGGYTF.

The rearrangement links TRBV7-9 to TRBJ2-7; 7 bases match TRBD2. With 1 base clipped from V and 5 bases from J, the junction kept 5 bases outside the gene matches. Germline V CDR1 and CDR2: SEHNR, FQNEAQ (reference sequence). This CDR3 is built from 14 residues. This CDR3 is CASSLVGGIHEQYF. DNA for the CDR3: TGTGCCAGCAGCTTAGTGGGGGGGATCCACGAGCAGTACTTC.

V usage is TRBV5-8 and J usage is TRBJ2-5; TRBD1 agrees at 11 bases. The CDR3 covers 15 residues. V dropped 0 bases and J dropped 4; count of bases not matched to a gene: 2. Germline V lookup: CDR1 SGHTS, CDR2 YDEGEE. The chain's CDR3 is CASSLGTGGRETQYF. The CDR3 region has the DNA TGTGCCAGCAGCTTGGGGACAGGGGGCCGAGAGACCCAGTACTTC. Full variable domain (outside the CDR3, taken from reference TRBV5-8 and TRBJ2-5): EAGVTQSPTHLIKTRGQQATLRCSPISGHTSVYWYQQALGLGLQFLLWYDEGEERNRGNFPPRFSGRQFPNYSSELNVNALELEDSALYLCASSLGTGGRETQYFGPGTRLLVL.

This chain joins TRBV11-2 and TRBJ2-7; 15 positions agree with TRBD2. CDR1 is SGHAT, CDR2 FQNNGV, per germline. V lost 0 bases, J lost 2 bases, and 11 bases stayed unmatched. The CDR3 sequence is 20 residues long. CDR3 sequence: CASSLDRTSGGGLSTYEQYV. The CDR3 region has the DNA TGTGCCAGCAGCTTAGATAGGACTAGCGGGGGGGGCCTCTCGACCTACGAGCAGTACGTC.

The chain combines TRBV7-8 with TRBJ1-2, with D possibly being TRBD1 (5 bases). The V gene's germline CDR1 is SGHVS and CDR2 FQNEAQ. The CDR3 is 16 residues long. The ends were cut back, 5 bases at V and 6 bases at J, with 22 bases in the middle. CDR3 DNA sequence: TGTGCCAGCAGCAACCCTTACAGGCCGACAGAGGATGGCTACACCTTC. Protein sequence: CASSNPYRPTEDGYTF. The full variable domain, completed using reference TRBV7-8 and TRBJ1-2, is GAGVSQSPRYKVAKRGQDVALRCDPISGHVSLFWYQQALGQGPEFLTYFQNEAQLDKSGLPSDRFFAERPEGSVSTLKIQRTQQEDSAVYLCASSNPYRPTEDGYTFGSGTRLTVV.

This clone appeared a single time. This chain links TRBV10-3 with TRBJ2-5; maybe TRBD1 (5 bases). V was pared by 7 bases and J by 2 bases, with 11 bases between. Germline V lookup: CDR1 ENHRY, CDR2 SYGVKD. The CDR3 runs to 13 residues. The CDR3, as DNA: TGTGCCATCACTTCGGACATTCAAGAGACCCAGTACTTC. This sequence encodes CAITSDIQETQYF.

V is TRBV6-1 and J is TRBJ1-5, with D possibly being TRBD1 (6 bases). The V gene lost 4 bases and the J gene lost 3 bases, with 16 bases spanning the gap. CDR1 and CDR2 (germline): MNHNS, SASEGT. The length of the CDR3 is 16 residues. The CDR3 spells CASSASLGAVNQPQHF. CDR3 DNA sequence: TGTGCCAGCAGTGCATCCTTGGGGGCAGTCAATCAGCCCCAGCATTTT.

A single count supports this clone. CDR3 sequence (DNA): TGTGCCAGCAGCCCTACAGGGTCGGATGGCTACACCTTC. Translated: CASSPTGSDGYTF. The chain is built from TRBV5-6 and TRBJ1-2, with a possible D match to TRBD1 (6 bases). V lost 4 bases, J lost 6 bases, and 13 bases lay in between. Germline V gives CDR1 SGHDT, CDR2 YYEEEE. There are 13 residues in the CDR3.

This clone was seen just once. This sequence joins TRBV3-1 (or the pseudogene TRBV3-2) and TRBJ2-6; D gene ambiguous. V lost 1 base to trimming and J lost 4 bases, with 5 bases between them. The CDR3 consists of 14 residues. Germline V lookup: CDR1 LGHDT, CDR2 YNNKEL (reference sequence). The CDR3 reads CASSQGPGANVLTF. For the CDR3, the DNA is TGTGCCAGCAGCCAAGGGCCCGGGGCCAACGTCCTGACTTTC.

The CDR3 region is CATSDVGWPNTGELFF. CDR3 DNA sequence: TGTGCCACCAGTGACGTTGGTTGGCCGAACACCGGGGAGCTGTTTTTT. This chain uses TRBV24-1 with TRBJ2-2, with no clear D. This CDR3 spans 16 amino acids. The V end lost 4 bases, the J end lost 0 bases, and 11 bases lay between the germline ends. The germline V gene encodes CDR1 KGHDR and CDR2 SFDVKD.

This clone was picked up one time. The rearrangement uses TRBV2 and TRBJ1-1; weak D call: TRBD1 (5 bases). Germline CDR1 is SNHLY and CDR2 is FYNNEI. The V end lost 9 bases, the J end lost 1 base, and 9 bases lay between the germline ends. This CDR3 contains 12 residues. CDR3 coding DNA: TGTGCCAGTGGGACTACGAACACTGAAGCTTTCTTT. Amino acid sequence: CASGTTNTEAFF.